The 24 T cell receptor beta chains listed next were all sequenced from one sample in a study of cytomegalovirus exposure and HLA in healthy donors. Primers included in the PCR were 60 Vbeta and 13 Jbeta primers. Profiling relied on immunoSEQ multiplex PCR, and the TCRdb table lists in-frame clones only, not all of them. The sample holds approximately 110,000 clones. Material for sequencing was PBMCs. The source of these receptors is a man aged 35 to 55 in good health and CMV-seropositive.

The chain couples TRBV27 to TRBJ2-5, with 11 bases lining up with TRBD2. The CDR3 extends over 18 amino acids. The germline V gene encodes CDR1 MNHEY and CDR2 SMNVEV (reference sequence). Losses at the gene ends were 4 bases for V and 5 bases for J; bases not matched to a gene: 15. The DNA of the CDR3 is TGTGCCAGCAGTTCATTGGCTACTAGCGGGAGTACGGGGGAGACCCAGTACTTC. This encodes CASSSLATSGSTGETQYF.

The V gene is TRBV25-1, the J gene TRBJ2-3, with TRBD2 as a possible D gene (6 bases). The CDR3 runs to 14 residues. Trimming took 5 bases from V and 8 from J, leaving 17 bases between them. Germline V gene data show CDR1 as MGHDK and CDR2 as SYGVNS. This CDR3 reads CASSPPGGALTQYF. The CDR3 region has the DNA TGTGCCAGCAGTCCTCCTGGAGGGGCCCTTACGCAGTATTTT. The complete variable domain, with remaining parts taken from reference TRBV25-1 and TRBJ2-3, reads EADIYQTPRYLVIGTGKKITLECSQTMGHDKMYWYQQDPGMELHLIHYSYGVNSTEKGDLSSESTVSRIRTEHFPLTLESARPSHTSQYLCASSPPGGALTQYFGPGTRLTVL.

The J gene is TRBJ2-7, the V gene TRBV6-6, with D possibly TRBD1 on 6 matching bases. CDR3 length: 15 residues. The V gene's germline CDR1 is MNHNY and CDR2 SVGAGI (reference sequence). V lost 0 bases and J 0 bases, leaving 9 bases between the germline ends. The DNA of the CDR3 is TGTGCCAGCAGTTACTCCACAGGGAGCTCCTACGAGCAGTACTTC. Its protein is CASSYSTGSSYEQYF.

This rearrangement joins TRBV27 to TRBJ1-1; 10 positions agree with TRBD1. Trimming removed 7 bases from V and 1 base from J; junction bases left unmatched: 3. This CDR3 comprises 14 residues. Germline CDR1 MNHEY, CDR2 SMNVEV (reference sequence). The CDR3 DNA is TGTGCCAGCACGTGGACAGGGGGGAACACTGAAGCTTTCTTT. Encoded protein: CASTWTGGNTEAFF.

Here the CDR3 DNA reads TGCGCCAGCAGCCAAAGTCTACAGGCCCTCTCCTACGAGCAGTACTTC. Protein: CASSQSLQALSYEQYF. The chain recombines TRBV4-1 with TRBJ2-7; possible D gene TRBD1, 5 bases. The germline CDR1 and CDR2 sequences are MGHRA and YSYEKL. The V end was cut by 2 bases, the J end by 0 bases, with 14 bases between. This CDR3 has 16 residues.

This chain joins TRBV7-6 and TRBJ2-2; the D gene is possibly TRBD1 (6 bases). The germline V and J ends were trimmed by 5 bases and 4 bases, with 11 bases remaining between them. CDR1 SGHVS and CDR2 FNYEAQ come from the germline V gene. CDR3 length: 14 amino acids. CDR3 protein: CASSRGQSTGELFF. In DNA, the CDR3 is TGTGCCAGCAGCAGAGGACAGTCCACCGGGGAGCTGTTTTTT.

The J gene is TRBJ2-1, the V gene TRBV5-6, with TRBD1 matching 8 bases. CDR1 is SGHDT, CDR2 YYEEEE, per germline. V shed 4 bases and J 7 bases; nucleotides not matched to a gene: 1. CDR3 size: 12 residues. The CDR3 loop reads CASSRTGNEQFF. CDR3 bases: TGTGCCAGCAGCCGGACAGGGAATGAGCAGTTCTTC.

This chain links TRBV5-1 with TRBJ1-2; D gene unclear. The CDR3 contains 14 residues. The V and J ends lost 0 bases and 7 bases respectively, with 13 bases between them. Germline V gives CDR1 SGHRS, CDR2 YFSETQ. CDR3 DNA sequence: TGCGCCAGCAGCTTGGGACTTACTACGGGTGGCTACACCTTC. Translation gives CASSLGLTTGGYTF.

V usage is TRBV19 and J usage is TRBJ2-2, with D possibly matching TRBD2 (5 bases). Trimming stripped 3 bases from V and 5 bases from J, with 13 bases between. Germline loops: CDR1 LNHDA, CDR2 SQIVND (reference sequence). The CDR3 is made up of 15 amino acids. The CDR3 region is CASSISLAQTGELFF. DNA for the CDR3: TGTGCCAGTAGTATTAGTCTAGCTCAGACCGGGGAGCTGTTTTTT.

V is TRBV19 and J is TRBJ1-1, with D tentatively TRBD1 (5 bases). The CDR3 sequence is 13 residues long. CDR1 is LNHDA and CDR2 is SQIVND in the germline V gene (reference sequence). The V gene lost 7 bases and the J gene lost 7 bases, with 16 bases spanning the gap. CDR3 nucleotides: TGTGCCAGTATGGGCCCTCCCCAGGGTGAAGCTTTCTTT. Encoded protein: CASMGPPQGEAFF.

The chain combines TRBV28 with TRBJ1-5, with TRBD1 identical over 9 bases. The CDR3 has 14 residues. CDR1 and CDR2 from the germline V gene are MDHEN and SYDVKM. V was pared by 5 bases and J by 5 bases, with 4 bases of the junction left unmatched. The CDR3 reads CASSRGQGYQPQHF. CDR3 sequence (DNA): TGTGCCAGCAGTCGAGGACAGGGGTATCAGCCCCAGCATTTT.

V usage is TRBV7-6 and J usage is TRBJ2-7; maybe TRBD1 (6 bases). The germline CDR1 and CDR2 sequences are SGHVS and FNYEAQ. Trimming took off 6 bases at V and 1 base at J, with 16 bases between the two ends. This CDR3 has 15 residues. The DNA of the CDR3 is TGTGCCAGCAGTTATCGGGACACTAGATCCTACGAGCAGTACTTC. This encodes CASSYRDTRSYEQYF.

The rearrangement joins TRBV28 to TRBJ2-1, with TRBD2 matching 8 bases. This CDR3 comprises 15 residues. The germline V gene has CDR1 MDHEN and CDR2 SYDVKM. J gave up 5 bases and V 5 bases, and 8 bases lay outside the gene matches. CDR3 residues: CASSGAGVTNNEQFF. CDR3 coding DNA: TGTGCCAGCAGTGGAGCGGGAGTTACCAACAATGAGCAGTTCTTC.

For this clone: This sample includes further DNA sequences coding for the same CDR3. The chain combines TRBV4-3 with TRBJ2-4; the D gene is possibly TRBD2 (5 bases). V lost 0 bases and J 6 bases, leaving 12 bases between the germline ends. The CDR3 consists of 15 residues. Per the germline V gene, CDR1 is LGHNA and CDR2 is YSLEER. The CDR3 spells CASSQDGGDTNIQYF. DNA of the CDR3: TGCGCCAGCAGCCAAGATGGAGGCGATACAAACATTCAGTACTTC.

The genes are TRBV7-9 and TRBJ2-7; D is possibly TRBD2 (5 bases). This CDR3 spans 15 amino acids. Germline V lookup: CDR1 SEHNR, CDR2 FQNEAQ (reference sequence). V gave up 0 bases and J gave up 0 bases, with 9 bases separating them. CDR3 in amino acids: CASSLAGSSSYEQYF. In DNA, the CDR3 is TGTGCCAGCAGCTTAGCGGGGAGTTCCTCCTACGAGCAGTACTTC.

This chain uses TRBV2 with TRBJ2-1; 10 positions match TRBD2. The CDR3 runs to 14 residues. The V segment lost 9 bases and the J segment 6 bases; nucleotides outside the gene matches: 8. Per germline, CDR1 SNHLY and CDR2 FYNNEI. CDR3 bases: TGTGCCAGTAAGCTAGCGGGAGTGGTCAATGAGCAGTTCTTC. It yields the protein CASKLAGVVNEQFF.

Points on this clone: This sample includes further DNA sequences coding for the same CDR3. The rearrangement links TRBV18 to TRBJ1-5; 10 bases map to TRBD1. Per germline, CDR1 KGHSH and CDR2 LQKENI. The ends lost 5 bases at V and 6 bases at J; junction bases unmatched: 1. The CDR3 sequence is 13 residues long. The CDR3 region has the DNA TGTGCCAGCTCAGGGGACAGGGGTCAGCCCCAGCATTTT. It codes for CASSGDRGQPQHF. Using reference TRBV18 and TRBJ1-5 for the parts outside the CDR3, the full variable domain is NAGVMQNPRHLVRRRGQEARLRCSPMKGHSHVYWYRQLPEEGLKFMVYLQKENIIDESGMPKERFSAEFPKEGPSILRIQQVVRGDSAAYFCASSGDRGQPQHFGDGTRLSIL.

The chain joins TRBV4-2 to TRBJ2-1; TRBD2 matches 8 bases. The germline V gene encodes CDR1 LGHNA and CDR2 YNFKEQ. V gave up 0 bases and J gave up 2 bases; unmatched junction bases: 3. This CDR3 has 16 amino acids. The CDR3 sequence: CASSQEPGGTYNEQFF. Written as DNA, the CDR3 is TGTGCCAGCAGCCAAGAACCGGGGGGGACCTACAATGAGCAGTTCTTC.

The rearrangement links TRBV7-3 to TRBJ1-1; 7 nucleotides agree with TRBD1. The V gene's germline CDR1 is SGHTA and CDR2 FQGTGA. The junction had 7 bases not matched to a gene; V was cut back by 6 bases and J by 3 bases. CDR3 length equals 14 residues. The CDR3 DNA sequence: TGTGCCAGCAGACGCGGGACAGAACACACTGAAGCTTTCTTT. Amino acids: CASRRGTEHTEAFF.

The chain combines TRBV18 with TRBJ1-1, with 7 bases that match TRBD1. The V gene's germline CDR1 is KGHSH and CDR2 LQKENI. The J segment lost 3 bases and the V segment lost 3 bases, leaving 7 bases of the junction unmatched. The CDR3 is made up of 15 amino acids. This CDR3 is CASSPRQGRDTEAFF. DNA for the CDR3: TGTGCCAGCTCACCTCGACAGGGAAGGGACACTGAAGCTTTCTTT.

Note on this clone: Other DNA sequences within the sample encode an identical CDR3. This chain joins TRBV7-9 and TRBJ2-5, with 7 bases aligning to TRBD2. V gave up 3 bases and J gave up 4 bases; unmatched junction bases: 11. The V gene's germline CDR1 is SEHNR and CDR2 FQNEAQ (reference sequence). This CDR3 has 16 residues. CDR3 protein: CASSFRVGGRGETQYF. The CDR3 nucleotides are TGTGCCAGCAGCTTCAGAGTGGGAGGGCGGGGAGAGACCCAGTACTTC.

The chain is built from TRBV19 and TRBJ1-2, with D perhaps matching TRBD1 (6 bases). The V gene's germline CDR1 is LNHDA and CDR2 SQIVND (reference sequence). CDR3 length: 13 amino acids. The ends were cut back, 9 bases at V and 4 bases at J, with 15 bases in the middle. The chain's CDR3 is CASTWEGGYGYTF. The CDR3 DNA reads TGTGCCAGCACGTGGGAGGGGGGCTATGGCTACACCTTC. The whole variable domain, remainder taken from reference TRBV19 and TRBJ1-2, is DGGITQSPKYLFRKEGQNVTLSCEQNLNHDAMYWYRQDPGQGLRLIYYSQIVNDFQKGDIAEGYSVSREKKESFPLTVTSAQKNPTAFYLCASTWEGGYGYTFGSGTRLTVV.

The chain has TRBV5-8 and TRBJ2-3, with D perhaps TRBD1 (6 bases). The V end was cut by 4 bases, the J end by 3 bases, with 21 bases between. The CDR3 is made up of 17 amino acids. Per germline, CDR1 SGHTS and CDR2 YDEGEE. Here the CDR3 reads CASSRPLAHRVTDTQYF. In DNA form, the CDR3 reads TGTGCCAGCAGCCGTCCCCTAGCCCACAGGGTGACAGATACGCAGTATTTT.

The chain recombines TRBV20-1 with TRBJ2-7; 7 bases are a match to TRBD2. The CDR3 runs to 11 residues. CDR1 is DFQATT, CDR2 SNEGSKA, per germline (reference sequence). Written as DNA, the CDR3 is TGCAGGGGGACTAACTCCTACGAGCAGTACTTC. Protein: CRGTNSYEQYF.